The sample holds a few counts of the clone carrying this TCR beta chain. Its antigen is as yet unknown. This sample was included in a study of CD8+ T cells in alopecia areata. V was pared by 3 bases and J by 7 bases, with 5 bases of the junction left unmatched. CDR1 is MGHRA and CDR2 is YSYEKL in the germline V gene. CDR3 size: 13 residues. Study conclusions and caveats: Unlike in mice, where it was clearer, TCR sharing across patients was less clear, possibly HLA-related. Lesional scalp exceeded normal scalp in clonality, especially in alopecia totalis/universalis.

In each case, RNA was isolated and then reverse transcribed into cDNA as the sequencing template. Profiling relied on immunoSEQ multiplex PCR, and the TCRdb table lists in-frame clones only, not all of them. This table holds roughly 140,000 clones, roughly 58% found once. What was sequenced was CD8+ T cells sorted from blood. The receptor was derived from a human donor in good health. This chain joins TRBV4-1 and TRBJ1-1; the match to TRBD1 covers 7 bases. The CDR3 region is CASSQGDSLEAFF. The CDR3 DNA reads TGCGCCAGCAGCCAGGGGGACAGCCTTGAAGCTTTCTTT.